Shown below are 23 T cell receptor beta chains from a single sample sequenced in a study of blood T cell repertoires in COVID-19. The data were produced by immunoSEQ multiplex PCR, yet TCRdb's version contains in-frame clones alone and is incomplete. The table lists approximately 450,000 clones, around 89% of them singletons. The source material was peripheral blood. The receptors were sampled from a woman in her twenties or thirties with acute or convalescent COVID-19.

V gene TRBV19 combines with J gene TRBJ1-2, with 7 nucleotides matching TRBD1. Germline loops: CDR1 LNHDA, CDR2 SQIVND (reference sequence). The V gene end was trimmed by 5 bases and the J gene end by 8 bases; junction bases not matched to a gene: 8. The CDR3 sequence is 13 residues long. CDR3 sequence: CASSSRDRIGYTF. CDR3 nucleotides: TGTGCCAGTAGTTCCCGGGACAGAATCGGCTACACCTTC. Looking up the rest from reference TRBV19 and TRBJ1-2 gives the full variable domain: DGGITQSPKYLFRKEGQNVTLSCEQNLNHDAMYWYRQDPGQGLRLIYYSQIVNDFQKGDIAEGYSVSREKKESFPLTVTSAQKNPTAFYLCASSSRDRIGYTFGSGTRLTVV.

The gene calls are TRBV19 and TRBJ2-7, with 7 bases matching TRBD1. J was trimmed by 5 bases and V by 2 bases; bases with no gene match: 9. The CDR3 extends over 15 amino acids. Germline V gives CDR1 LNHDA, CDR2 SQIVND (reference sequence). The CDR3 DNA reads TGTGCCAGTAGTATAAGACAGGGCCCTCGGGACGAGCAGTACTTC. This gives the protein CASSIRQGPRDEQYF.

Of note for this clone: Within the sample, other DNA sequences also encode this same CDR3. The V gene is TRBV12-3 or TRBV12-4, the J gene TRBJ2-7; 8 bases match TRBD1. The V and J ends lost 3 bases and 5 bases, in that order; junction bases with no gene match: 3. This CDR3 contains 13 residues. The CDR3 spells CASSFDRGDEQYF. Written as DNA, the CDR3 is TGTGCCAGCAGTTTTGACAGGGGCGACGAGCAGTACTTC.

The rearrangement links TRBV19 to TRBJ2-7, with a possible D match to TRBD1 (6 bases). V shed 8 bases and J shed 2 bases, with 16 bases lying between them. Germline V lookup: CDR1 LNHDA, CDR2 SQIVND (reference sequence). This CDR3 has 14 amino acids. The CDR3 DNA follows: TGTGCCAGTGCCACGCAGGGGTCCACCTACGAGCAGTACTTC. Amino acid sequence: CASATQGSTYEQYF.

The chain combines TRBV4-1 with TRBJ2-7; 7 nucleotides match TRBD1. The V gene's germline CDR1 is MGHRA and CDR2 YSYEKL. The CDR3 sequence is 14 residues long. Losses at the gene ends were 4 bases for V and 3 bases for J; bases not matched to a gene: 6. CDR3 DNA sequence: TGCGCCAGCAGCCCCCACCGGGACAGCTACGAGCAGTACTTC. Amino acids: CASSPHRDSYEQYF.

This rearrangement joins TRBV19 to TRBJ2-2, with D perhaps TRBD2 (5 bases). CDR1 and CDR2 (germline): LNHDA, SQIVND (reference sequence). The CDR3 is made up of 17 amino acids. V was clipped by 5 bases and J by 0 bases, with 16 bases between them. CDR3 coding DNA: TGTGCCAGTAGTGCTCCGAGGCGAGGGTCGAACACCGGGGAGCTGTTTTTT. The encoded protein is CASSAPRRGSNTGELFF. The full variable domain, in which reference TRBV19 and TRBJ2-2 provide the parts outside the CDR3, is DGGITQSPKYLFRKEGQNVTLSCEQNLNHDAMYWYRQDPGQGLRLIYYSQIVNDFQKGDIAEGYSVSREKKESFPLTVTSAQKNPTAFYLCASSAPRRGSNTGELFFGEGSRLTVL.

The chain has TRBV3-1 (or the pseudogene TRBV3-2) and TRBJ2-1; 16 bases agree with TRBD2. In germline, CDR1 is LGHDT, CDR2 YNNKEL (reference sequence). J lost 7 bases, V lost 5 bases, and 5 bases had no gene match. This CDR3 spans 16 amino acids. In DNA form, the CDR3 reads TGTGCCAGCAGCGGGACTAGCGGGGGGGCTTTGAATGAGCAGTTCTTC. Residues: CASSGTSGGALNEQFF.

The genes are TRBV28 and TRBJ1-6; D perhaps matches TRBD1 (5 bases). The CDR3 runs 15 residues. The germline V gene encodes CDR1 MDHEN and CDR2 SYDVKM. V lost 1 base and J lost 7, with 11 bases in between. CDR3 nucleotide sequence: TGTGCCAGCAGTTTATATGGGGCCGGCAATTCACCCCTCCACTTT. It codes for CASSLYGAGNSPLHF.

This chain uses TRBV11-1 with TRBJ2-7, with 8 bases aligning to TRBD2. Germline lookup yields CDR1 SGHAT and CDR2 FQDESV (reference sequence). The CDR3 has 16 amino acids. V was clipped by 5 bases and J by 3 bases; unmatched bases: 12. This CDR3 is CASSPRARGGDYEQYF. The CDR3 DNA follows: TGTGCCAGCAGCCCCCGAGCCCGGGGGGGCGACTACGAGCAGTACTTC.

The chain joins TRBV5-6 to TRBJ1-2, with D hard to call. The CDR3 extends over 17 amino acids. From germline, CDR1 is SGHDT and CDR2 YYEEEE. V was pared by 2 bases and J by 6 bases, with 23 bases between. Written as DNA, the CDR3 is TGTGCCAGCAGCTTCCTCCTCTACCCGACGGGAATGAATGGCTACACCTTC. Encoded protein: CASSFLLYPTGMNGYTF.

This chain uses TRBV3-1 (or the pseudogene TRBV3-2) with TRBJ1-1; D is unclear. The CDR3 spans 14 residues. The germline V and J ends were trimmed by 1 base and 4 bases, with 10 bases remaining between them. CDR1 and CDR2 from the germline V gene are LGHDT and YNNKEL (reference sequence). CDR3 sequence reads: CASSQVGLVTEAFF. In nucleotides, the CDR3 is TGTGCCAGCAGCCAAGTTGGGCTTGTCACTGAAGCTTTCTTT.

The J gene is TRBJ2-1, the V gene TRBV7-2, with D unclear. This CDR3 is 14 amino acids long. Deletions cut 5 bases from V and 4 bases from J, with 12 bases between. Germline assignment: CDR1 SGHTA and CDR2 FQGNSA. The CDR3 spells CASSPAGGYNEQFF. CDR3 in DNA: TGTGCCAGCAGCCCGGCCGGCGGTTACAATGAGCAGTTCTTC. Full variable domain (missing parts from reference TRBV7-2 and TRBJ2-1): GAGVSQSPSNKVTEKGKDVELRCDPISGHTALYWYRQSLGQGLEFLIYFQGNSAPDKSGLPSDRFSAERTGGSVSTLTIQRTQQEDSAVYLCASSPAGGYNEQFFGPGTRLTVL.

The chain combines TRBV4-2 with TRBJ1-1; 8 nucleotides agree with TRBD1. J lost 4 bases, V lost 0 bases, and 7 bases had no gene match. The CDR3 has 16 residues. CDR1 LGHNA and CDR2 YNFKEQ come from the germline V gene. CDR3 in DNA: TGTGCCAGCAGCCAAGATGGTACAGGGGGTCCCACTGAAGCTTTCTTT. This codes for CASSQDGTGGPTEAFF.

This chain uses TRBV29-1 with TRBJ2-2; a possible D gene is TRBD2 (6 bases). Germline CDR1 is SQVTM and CDR2 is ANQGSEA. CDR3 size: 14 residues. Trimming stripped 7 bases from V and 0 bases from J, with 12 bases between. The CDR3 sequence: CSASAGSNTGELFF. CDR3 coding DNA: TGCAGCGCCTCGGCGGGATCGAACACCGGGGAGCTGTTTTTT.

The V and J genes are TRBV6-5 and TRBJ1-2; D may be TRBD1 (5 bases). This CDR3 comprises 14 residues. V lost 6 bases, J lost 4 bases, and 15 bases lay in between. Germline loops: CDR1 MNHEY, CDR2 SVGAGI. CDR3 sequence (DNA): TGTGCCAGCAGATCAACAGGATTTGCCTATGGCTACACCTTC. This gives the protein CASRSTGFAYGYTF.

This sequence joins TRBV6-5 and TRBJ1-6; 7 nucleotides agree with TRBD1. This CDR3 is built from 15 residues. CDR1 is MNHEY and CDR2 is SVGAGI in the germline V gene. V dropped 6 bases and J dropped 4; count of bases not matched to a gene: 6. CDR3 region: CASSTGQSYNSPLHF. CDR3 sequence (DNA): TGTGCCAGCAGCACGGGACAGTCGTATAATTCACCCCTCCACTTT.

The V call is TRBV13, the J call TRBJ1-3; no firm D call. CDR1 and CDR2 (germline): PRHDT, FYEKMQ (reference sequence). V gave up 2 bases and J gave up 0 bases, with 5 bases separating them. This CDR3 region has 14 residues. CDR3 amino acids: CASSLPSSGNTIYF. CDR3 DNA sequence: TGTGCCAGCAGCTTACCGAGCTCTGGAAACACCATATATTTT.

This clone was seen once. The CDR3 here is CASGSLDRSSYNEQFF. The CDR3 DNA reads TGTGCTAGTGGTTCCCTGGACAGAAGCTCCTACAATGAGCAGTTCTTC. J is TRBJ2-1 and V is TRBV12-5, with TRBD1 as a possible D gene (6 bases). The germline CDR1 and CDR2 sequences are LGHNT and FRNRAP. CDR3 length equals 16 residues. Trimming took off 4 bases at V and 0 bases at J, with 13 bases between the two ends.

This chain uses TRBV3-1 (or the pseudogene TRBV3-2) with TRBJ2-3; 8 nucleotides line up with TRBD1. V was pared by 3 bases and J by 0 bases, with 8 bases of the junction left unmatched. This CDR3 contains 17 residues. Germline CDR1 is LGHDT and CDR2 is YNNKEL (reference sequence). CDR3 region: CASSHHRGRSSTDTQYF. In DNA, the CDR3 is TGTGCCAGCAGCCACCACAGGGGGAGGTCTAGCACAGATACGCAGTATTTT.

The chain joins TRBV7-2 to TRBJ2-1; perhaps TRBD1 as D (6 bases). Trimming took off 2 bases at V and 6 bases at J, with 11 bases between the two ends. The CDR3 length is 14 residues. Per germline, CDR1 SGHTA and CDR2 FQGNSA. The CDR3 loop reads CASSLSRTVNEQFF. The CDR3 DNA reads as TGTGCCAGCAGCTTATCCCGGACAGTCAATGAGCAGTTCTTC. Complete variable domain (other parts from reference TRBV7-2 and TRBJ2-1): GAGVSQSPSNKVTEKGKDVELRCDPISGHTALYWYRQSLGQGLEFLIYFQGNSAPDKSGLPSDRFSAERTGGSVSTLTIQRTQQEDSAVYLCASSLSRTVNEQFFGPGTRLTVL.

The rearrangement joins TRBV30 to TRBJ2-5; TRBD1 matches at 9 bases. This CDR3 comprises 14 residues. Germline V lookup: CDR1 GTSNPN, CDR2 SVGIG (reference sequence). The ends lost 3 bases at V and 4 bases at J; junction bases unmatched: 6. The CDR3 region is CAWSPTGGVETQYF. CDR3 DNA sequence: TGTGCCTGGAGCCCCACAGGGGGCGTAGAGACCCAGTACTTC.

This CDR3 reads CAWSVGTGGSNQPQHF. Here the CDR3 DNA reads TGTGCCTGGAGTGTGGGGACAGGGGGTAGCAATCAGCCCCAGCATTTT. This sequence joins TRBV30 and TRBJ1-5, with 11 nucleotides matching TRBD1. CDR1 is GTSNPN and CDR2 is SVGIG in the germline V gene (reference sequence). The CDR3 loop spans 16 amino acids. J lost 0 bases, V lost 0 bases, and 1 base had no gene match.

The chain couples TRBV6-6 to TRBJ2-7; tentative D call: TRBD2 (6 bases). Germline V gene lookup returns CDR1 MNHNY and CDR2 SVGAGI (reference sequence). The CDR3 sequence is 14 residues long. V lost 0 bases to trimming and J lost 4 bases, with 10 bases between them. This CDR3 reads CASSYSTRVYEQYF. CDR3 coding DNA: TGTGCCAGCAGTTACTCGACTAGGGTTTACGAGCAGTACTTC.